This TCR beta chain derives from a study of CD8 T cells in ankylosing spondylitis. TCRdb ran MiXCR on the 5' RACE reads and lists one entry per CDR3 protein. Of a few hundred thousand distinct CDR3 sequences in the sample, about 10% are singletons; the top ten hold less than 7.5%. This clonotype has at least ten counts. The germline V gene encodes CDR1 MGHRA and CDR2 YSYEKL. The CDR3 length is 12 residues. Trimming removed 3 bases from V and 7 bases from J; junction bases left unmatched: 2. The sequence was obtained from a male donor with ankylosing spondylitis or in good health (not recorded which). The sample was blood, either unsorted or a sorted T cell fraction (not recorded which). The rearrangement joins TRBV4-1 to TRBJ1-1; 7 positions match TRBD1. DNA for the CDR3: TGCGCCAGCAGCCATACAGGGGTTGAAGCTTTCTTT. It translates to CASSHTGVEAFF.